This TCR beta chain stems from a study of Graves' ophthalmopathy and Graves' hyperthyroidism. Uncontrolled infections, other autoimmune diseases, pregnancy or lactation barred patients from enrollment. The CDR3 has 15 residues. The germline gives CDR1 MNHEY, CDR2 SVGEGT. Trimming at V came to 7 bases and at J to 3 bases, leaving 9 bases not matched to a gene. Note on this clonotype: Antigen unknown.

Regarding the study as a whole: Prediction of ophthalmopathy progression reached about 71% sensitivity and approximately 74% specificity.

As the template, RNA transcripts were used to amplify TCR beta CDR3 regions. First-round RT-PCR employed HTBI primers, with a second-round multiplex PCR after it. In TCRdb, the multiplex PCR reads were re-called with MiXCR into one record per CDR3 protein. The sample records a few hundred thousand distinct CDR3 sequences, about 16% being singletons. The chain links TRBV6-2 or TRBV6-3 to TRBJ1-1; 9 positions match TRBD1. The source material was peripheral blood. The clonotype comes from a woman younger than 35 with stable Graves' hyperthyroidism. CDR3 loop: CASITPDRGYTEAFF. CDR3 in DNA: TGTGCCAGCATCACACCCGACAGGGGGTACACTGAAGCTTTCTTT.